This T cell receptor beta chain was sequenced during a study of graft-versus-host responses after intestinal transplantation listed by TCRdb under 2021. For context, the study as a whole: Recipients received multivisceral, liver-intestinal, or isolated intestinal transplants. Anti-thymocyte globulin induction was given to all recipients, followed by maintenance tacrolimus and steroids for approximately 3 years. Graft-versus-host and host-versus-graft alloreactive T cell clones were tracked in the graft, circulation and bone marrow after intestinal transplantation using bulk TCR-beta CDR3 sequencing. Alloreactive clones were identified by sequencing pre-transplant mixed lymphocyte reaction products and comparing these products with unstimulated pre-transplant donor and recipient T cells. The cohort enrolled approximately 24 intestinal transplant recipients, one of whom was a retransplant, and a few patients without pretransplant specimens were excluded. A peak of at least 4% donor T cells among recipient peripheral blood mononuclear cells was the definition used for donor T cell macrochimerism. Instead of going to the commercial service, samples from a few later patients were sequenced in-house on an Illumina MiSeq and processed with MiXCR. Study-level results and caveats: In patients with donor T cell macrochimerism, the allografts had high GvH to HvG T cell clonal ratios. GvH clones were detected in recipient bone marrow, and some of these GvH clones were observed earlier in ileal mucosa or blood, consistent with an intestinal mucosal origin. Early after transplant, declines in HvG clones were associated with peak levels of circulating GvH clones. The relatively low number and heterogeneity of intestinal transplant patients limited the conclusions.

The germline V gene sets CDR1 to SGDLS and CDR2 to YYNGEE. Trimming costs V 3 bases and J 4 bases, and their ends lie 23 bases apart. The cysteine opens and the phenylalanine closes a CDR3 of 18 amino acids. The read is trimmed to its CDR3 DNA, 54 bases read in frame from base 1. The time point label on this specimen signifies: cells obtained before transplantation from donor or recipient. CD3+CD4+ and CD3+CD8+ populations were FACS-sorted from unstimulated pre-transplant donor and recipient cells taken from spleen or lymph nodes. To prepare the library, the immunoSEQ multiplex PCR assay was applied. For most patients, genomic DNA was isolated with the Qiagen DNeasy Blood and Tissue Kit and shipped frozen to Adaptive Biotechnologies for TCR sequencing. For most patients, genomic DNA was subjected to high-throughput TCR-beta CDR3 sequencing by Adaptive Biotechnologies. Under the source paper's analysis protocol: Adaptive's ImmunoSEQ software supplied the TCR sequencing data for around 19 patients, while MiXCR and VDJtools were used to process a few other patients. To correct CD4 versus CD8 sorting errors, any sequence found in both subsets at a frequency ratio below 5:1 was removed. CDR3 nucleotide sequences shared between donor and recipient were removed because the origin of such sequences could not be assigned. To be classed as alloreactive, a clone needed at least 2-fold expansion over unstimulated cells and a minimum CFSE-low frequency of 0.002% (template counts) or 0.001% (read counts). Clones were considered mappable if detected in sequenced pre-transplant spleen, lymph node, or MLR CFSE-low populations of the donor or recipient. Cumulative frequency of alloreactive clones was calculated as a percentage of all sequences weighted by copy number. Drawn from immuneACCESS, this table holds only the in-frame rearrangements with V and J called that TCRdb kept. Clones are partly lost; checked studies trace under half to an unresolved V gene and leave the rest unexplained. V, J and clone size derive from that table, while D and trimming were established from the DNA sequence. A total of 27,000 or so clones appear in this sample, 82% of them only once. The ten largest clones add up to 0.7% of the sample.

Concerning this clone itself: Its antigen specificity is not known. Base quality data are lacking; no much larger clone is found one base away.

Recombination joined TRBV9 with TRBJ1-5, with the identity of the D gene unclear. The sample in question was unstimulated CD4+ T cells sorted from spleen or lymph node cells, obtained before intestinal transplant. The clonotype was recovered from a human donor who received an intestinal transplant. The DNA sequence follows: TGTGCCAGCAGCGCCGGAGGCCCCCCGGGGTTCTCGAATCAGCCCCAGCATTTT. It codes for CASSAGGPPGFSNQPQHF. This CDR3, with the reference TRBV9 and TRBJ1-5 proteins standing in past its ends, gives the full variable domain DSGVTQTPKHLITATGQRVTLRCSPRSGDLSVYWYQQSLDQGLQFLIQYYNGEERAKGNILERFSAQQFPDLHSELNLSSLELGDSALYFCASSAGGPPGFSNQPQHFGDGTRLSIL.